What follows are 8 T cell receptor beta chains derived from one specimen sequenced in a study of T cell responses to AZD1222 COVID-19 vaccine. Produced via immunoSEQ multiplex PCR; TCRdb's table is partial and in-frame only. There are just over 150,000 clones in the sample; 87% occur only once, and roughly a tenth lies in the top ten. Source: peripheral blood, taken 28 days after the second AZD1222 dose. The receptors originated from an adult who received the AZD1222 COVID-19 vaccine.

This clone is a singleton in its sample. J is TRBJ2-5 and V is TRBV11-2; D ambiguous. With 6 bases removed from V and 5 bases from J, the gap between germline ends came to 10 bases. The CDR3 loop spans 12 amino acids. Germline loops: CDR1 SGHAT, CDR2 FQNNGV. DNA of the CDR3: TGTGCCAGCAGATTGGGCGGTGAGACCCAGTACTTC. This sequence encodes CASRLGGETQYF.

The V call is TRBV6-2 or TRBV6-3, the J call TRBJ1-5; D gene uncertain. The germline V gene encodes CDR1 MNHEY and CDR2 SVGEGT. The ends were cut back, 5 bases at V and 9 bases at J, with 11 bases in the middle. The CDR3 runs to 12 residues. Written as DNA, the CDR3 is TGTGCCAGCAGTCAGCCCCTTGGGCCCCAGCATTTT. This encodes CASSQPLGPQHF.

The chain joins TRBV12-3 or TRBV12-4 to TRBJ2-3, with no clear D. V was pared by 4 bases and J by 5 bases, with 10 bases between. This CDR3 region has 13 residues. This CDR3 reads CASSSSGRDTQYF. CDR3 nucleotides: TGTGCCAGCAGTTCTTCCGGGCGAGATACGCAGTATTTT.

This sequence joins TRBV27 and TRBJ1-1; 8 nucleotides agree with TRBD1. After removal of 1 base from V and 4 bases from J, the junction contained 8 bases not matched to a gene. This CDR3 has 16 amino acids. Germline-derived CDR1 and CDR2 are MNHEY and SMNVEV (reference sequence). DNA for the CDR3: TGTGCCAGCAGTTTATTATCTTTCGGACAGGGCACTGAAGCTTTCTTT. It codes for CASSLLSFGQGTEAFF.

V gene TRBV20-1 combines with J gene TRBJ1-1; no definite D call. V lost 0 bases to trimming and J lost 5 bases, with 4 bases between them. The germline gives CDR1 DFQATT, CDR2 SNEGSKA (reference sequence). The CDR3 totals 11 residues. In nucleotides, the CDR3 is TGCAGTGCTAGAGATCAAACTGAAGCTTTCTTT. Its translation is CSARDQTEAFF.

This chain links TRBV5-1 with TRBJ2-2, with TRBD1 as a possible D gene (6 bases). V lost 4 bases and J 0 bases, leaving 10 bases between the germline ends. This CDR3 region has 15 residues. Germline V gives CDR1 SGHRS, CDR2 YFSETQ. The CDR3 nucleotides read TGCGCCAGCAGCCCGGGACATTCGAACACCGGGGAGCTGTTTTTT. It encodes CASSPGHSNTGELFF.

The chain couples TRBV6-1 to TRBJ2-5; TRBD1 might be the D (6 bases). Germline V gene sequence: CDR1 MNHNS, CDR2 SASEGT. The V and J ends lost 3 bases and 5 bases respectively, with 13 bases between them. This CDR3 has 14 residues. This CDR3 is CASSDRGGRETQYF. In nucleotides, the CDR3 is TGTGCCAGCAGTGACAGGGGCGGAAGGGAGACCCAGTACTTC.

The V call is TRBV7-2, the J call TRBJ2-7; tentatively, D is TRBD1 (6 bases). This CDR3 comprises 13 residues. Trimming shortened V by 7 bases and J by 6 bases, and 16 bases separated the two germline ends. Germline V gene lookup returns CDR1 SGHTA and CDR2 FQGNSA. The CDR3 bases are TGTGCCAGCAATGACAGGATAAGGTCCGAGCAGTACTTC. Translating gives CASNDRIRSEQYF.